A single TCR beta chain is shown here with its context. The data were obtained in a study of blood T cell repertoires in COVID-19. V was shortened by 2 bases and J by 2 bases, with 16 bases between the two germline ends. The germline V gene has CDR1 SQVTM and CDR2 ANQGSEA. The CDR3 covers 15 residues. Here immunoSEQ multiplex PCR was the method, and the copy in TCRdb shows in-frame clones only, minus some. The sample holds 120,000 or so clones, about 80% seen once. Material for sequencing was peripheral blood. The sequence came from a human donor in a cohort sampled during active COVID-19. This chain joins TRBV29-1 and TRBJ2-7, with D perhaps matching TRBD1 (5 bases). CDR3 sequence reads: CSVEKPAGQTYEQYF. The DNA for the CDR3 is TGCAGCGTTGAAAAGCCGGCAGGGCAGACCTACGAGCAGTACTTC.